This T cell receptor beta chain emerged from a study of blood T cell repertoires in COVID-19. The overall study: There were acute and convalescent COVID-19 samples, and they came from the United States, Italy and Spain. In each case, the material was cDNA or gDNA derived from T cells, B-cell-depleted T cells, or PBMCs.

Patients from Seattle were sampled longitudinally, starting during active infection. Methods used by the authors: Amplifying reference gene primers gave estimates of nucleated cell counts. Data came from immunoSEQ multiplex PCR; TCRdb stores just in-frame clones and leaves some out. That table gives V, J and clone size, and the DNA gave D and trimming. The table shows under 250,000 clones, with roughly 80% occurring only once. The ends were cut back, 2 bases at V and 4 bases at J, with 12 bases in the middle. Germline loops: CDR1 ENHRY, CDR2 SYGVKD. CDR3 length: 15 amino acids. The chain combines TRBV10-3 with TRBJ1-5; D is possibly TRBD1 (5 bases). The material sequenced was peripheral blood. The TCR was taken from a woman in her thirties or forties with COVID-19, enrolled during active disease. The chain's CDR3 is CAISEGSGENQPQHF. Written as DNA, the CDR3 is TGTGCCATCAGTGAGGGGTCGGGGGAGAATCAGCCCCAGCATTTT.